Listed here is a single T cell receptor (beta chain). The data derive from a study of immune evolution from preneoplasia to lung adenocarcinoma. This CDR3 has 12 amino acids. The germline V gene has CDR1 SGHTA and CDR2 FQGNSA. Trimming took 10 bases from V and 7 from J, leaving 13 bases between them. Macro-dissection enriched premalignant or tumor cells before nucleic acid extraction. The protocol was immunoSEQ multiplex PCR, while the TCRdb copy is restricted to in-frame clones and leaves out a portion. The data show about 3,400 clones, 65% to 80% seen once. The chain employs TRBV7-2 and TRBJ2-2; D is unclear. Sample: FFPE lung adenocarcinoma in situ tissue. The TCR originated in a person aged 55-79 years with lung adenocarcinoma. Written as DNA, the CDR3 is TGTGCCATCACGACGATGGTCGGGGAGCTGTTTTTT. Its translation is CAITTMVGELFF.